This T cell receptor beta chain was observed in a study of shared clonotypes between healthy human individuals. Study in general: The study used three CD4 naive, three CD4 memory, two CD8 naive and one CD8 memory plate per donor. General study points: Since donors were few, the genetic and exposure-history diversity represented was limited. Estimated clonotype richness was generally higher in naive than memory subsets.

Naive CD8 isolation took CD45RO-negative cells positively selected for CCR7 and excluded terminally differentiated effector memory CD45RA+ cells. The protocol was immunoSEQ multiplex PCR, while the TCRdb copy is restricted to in-frame clones and leaves out a portion. The sample yields a few million clones, 93% seen once. Germline CDR1 reads SNHLY; CDR2 reads FYNNEI. Trimming removed 6 bases from V and 6 bases from J; junction bases left unmatched: 11. The CDR3 sequence is 17 residues long. With respect to this clone: The antigen remains unidentified.

The genes are TRBV2 and TRBJ2-1; TRBD2 matches at 13 bases. The TCR was taken from a man aged 18 to 30 in good health. Some clones in this sample may be carry-over from other donors' samples. The source material was naive CD8+ T cells from PBMCs. CDR3 protein: CASRPGLAGSTGNEQFF. The CDR3 DNA reads TGTGCCAGCAGACCGGGACTAGCGGGATCCACCGGCAATGAGCAGTTCTTC.